Below are 6 T cell receptor beta chains sequenced from a single sample in a study of blood T cell repertoires in COVID-19. The repertoire was sequenced with immunoSEQ multiplex PCR; TCRdb's copy has only in-frame clones and lacks some. The table lists tens of thousands of clones, around 96% of them singletons. The sequencing input was peripheral blood. These receptors all come from a human donor with active COVID-19. The donor label of this sample is uncertain.

This clone has just one count. This sequence joins TRBV20-1 and TRBJ2-3; 9 bases match TRBD2. The germline CDR1 and CDR2 sequences are DFQATT and SNEGSKA (reference sequence). The CDR3 is 15 amino acids. V trimming: 3 bases; J trimming: 1 base; junction bases outside the gene matches: 5. The chain's CDR3 is CSASPASGGTDTQYF. The CDR3 DNA sequence: TGCAGTGCTAGTCCTGCTAGCGGGGGCACAGATACGCAGTATTTT.

The gene calls are TRBV28 and TRBJ2-1; a weak D match, TRBD1 (6 bases). V shed 6 bases and J shed 12 bases, with 18 bases lying between them. CDR1 is MDHEN, CDR2 SYDVKM, per germline. The CDR3 covers 13 residues. The CDR3 DNA reads as TGTGCCAGCAGGGGGGCAGGGGCTGGTAGGCAGTTCTTC. It yields the protein CASRGAGAGRQFF.

The genes are TRBV28 and TRBJ2-7; no firm D call. The CDR3 runs 15 residues. CDR1 and CDR2 from the germline V gene are MDHEN and SYDVKM. Trimming took off 1 base at V and 2 bases at J, with 12 bases between the two ends. DNA of the CDR3: TGTGCCAGCAGTTTATCCCGCGGCAGCCCCTACGAGCAGTACTTC. Its translation: CASSLSRGSPYEQYF.

V usage is TRBV3-1 (or the pseudogene TRBV3-2) and J usage is TRBJ1-3; unclear D gene. The CDR3 has 17 amino acids. Trimming cost V 5 bases and J 5 bases, with 22 bases left between them. From germline, CDR1 is LGHDT and CDR2 YNNKEL (reference sequence). DNA of the CDR3: TGTGCCAGCAGCTTATTCTTTCCCATTACACCACGAAACACCATATATTTT. Its protein product is CASSLFFPITPRNTIYF.

The gene calls are TRBV7-2 and TRBJ2-4; 8 nucleotides align to TRBD1. CDR3 length equals 14 residues. The V and J ends lost 8 bases and 6 bases, in that order; junction bases with no gene match: 9. Germline lookup yields CDR1 SGHTA and CDR2 FQGNSA. The CDR3 coding sequence is TGTGCCAGCGGCGGGCAGGGGGCTTTAAACATTCAGTACTTC. Translated: CASGGQGALNIQYF.

The chain has TRBV11-2 and TRBJ2-4; D gene ambiguous. Germline V lookup: CDR1 SGHAT, CDR2 FQNNGV. The CDR3 is made up of 14 amino acids. The V end was cut by 3 bases, the J end by 7 bases, with 13 bases between. CDR3 nucleotide sequence: TGTGCCAGCAGCTTCCCCGGAGACGCGAACATTCAGTACTTC. Its translation: CASSFPGDANIQYF.